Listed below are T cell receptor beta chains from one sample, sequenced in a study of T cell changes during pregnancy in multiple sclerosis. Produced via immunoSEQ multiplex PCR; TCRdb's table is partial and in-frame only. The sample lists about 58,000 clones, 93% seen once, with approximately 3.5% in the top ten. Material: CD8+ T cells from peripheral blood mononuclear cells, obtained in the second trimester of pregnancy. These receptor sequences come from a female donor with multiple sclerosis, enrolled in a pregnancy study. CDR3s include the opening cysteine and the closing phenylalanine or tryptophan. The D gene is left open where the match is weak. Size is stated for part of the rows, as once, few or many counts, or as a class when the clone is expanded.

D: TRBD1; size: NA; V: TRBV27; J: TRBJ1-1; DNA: TGTGCCAGCAGTCCCGGGACAGGGTACACTGAAGCTTTCTTT; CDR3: CASSPGTGYTEAFF
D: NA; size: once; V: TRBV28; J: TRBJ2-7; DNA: TGTGCCAGCAGTTCACCGGGACTTGGCTCCTACGAGCAGTACTTC; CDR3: CASSSPGLGSYEQYF
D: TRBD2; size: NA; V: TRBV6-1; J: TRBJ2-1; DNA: TGTGCCAGCAGTGGCACTAGCGGGAGGACCAATGAGCAGTTCTTC; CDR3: CASSGTSGRTNEQFF
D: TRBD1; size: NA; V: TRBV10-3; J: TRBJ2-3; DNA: TGTGCCATCAGTGAGTTTAAGGACAGGGGGCCCGTGGATACGCAGTATTTT; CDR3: CAISEFKDRGPVDTQYF
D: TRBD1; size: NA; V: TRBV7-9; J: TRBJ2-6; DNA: TGTGCCAGCAGATCGGGACAGGGGGCTTCTGGGGCCAACGTCCTGACTTTC; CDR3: CASRSGQGASGANVLTF
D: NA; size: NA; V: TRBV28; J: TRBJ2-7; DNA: TGTGCCAGCAGGCCCCAACCGGGTTCCTACGAGCAGTACTTC; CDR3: CASRPQPGSYEQYF
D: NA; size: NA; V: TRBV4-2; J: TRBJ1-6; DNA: TGTGCCAGCAGCCAAAACAGGGATTCCCCCTCACCCCTCCACTTT; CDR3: CASSQNRDSPSPLHF
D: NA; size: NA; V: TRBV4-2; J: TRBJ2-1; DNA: TGTGCCAGCAGCCAAGAACAGGGAGGGACGGGCAACTACAATGAGCAGTTCTTC; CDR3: CASSQEQGGTGNYNEQFF
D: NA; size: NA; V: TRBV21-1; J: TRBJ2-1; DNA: TGTGCCAGCAGCAAAGCGCTGGACAGATCCTACAATGAGCAGTTCTTC; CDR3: CASSKALDRSYNEQFF
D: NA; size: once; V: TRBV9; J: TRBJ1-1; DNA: TGTGCCAGCAGCTCAAACACTGAAGCTTTCTTT; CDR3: CASSSNTEAFF
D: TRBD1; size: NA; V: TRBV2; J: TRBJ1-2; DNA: TGTGCCAGCAAGGGACAGGGTAATGGCTACACCTTC; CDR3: CASKGQGNGYTF
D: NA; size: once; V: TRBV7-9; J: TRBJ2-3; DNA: TGTGCCAGCAGCTCGAAACGGGACGTTGGGGAGGAAAGTCCAGATACGCAGTATTTT; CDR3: CASSSKRDVGEESPDTQYF
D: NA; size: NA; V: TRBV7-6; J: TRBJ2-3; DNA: TGTGCCAGCAGCGCCCTACCCACAGATACGCAGTATTTT; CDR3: CASSALPTDTQYF
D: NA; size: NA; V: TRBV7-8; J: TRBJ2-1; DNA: TGTGCCAGCAGCTTAGGTCTGGTTAGGCAGTTCTTC; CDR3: CASSLGLVRQFF
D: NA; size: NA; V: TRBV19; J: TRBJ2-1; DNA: TGTGCCAGTAGTATCCCAGGGCGTCTCAATGAGCAGTTCTTC; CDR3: CASSIPGRLNEQFF
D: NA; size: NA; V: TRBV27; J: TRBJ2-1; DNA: TGTGCCAGCAGTTTAGGTCCCGAGGAGAGCTCCTACAATGAGCAGTTCTTC; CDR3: CASSLGPEESSYNEQFF
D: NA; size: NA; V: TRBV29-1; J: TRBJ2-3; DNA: TGCAGCGTTGATACAGTCAGTCACACTAGCACAGATACGCAGTATTTT; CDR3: CSVDTVSHTSTDTQYF
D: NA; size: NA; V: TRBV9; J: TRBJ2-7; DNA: TGTGCCAGCAGCGTAGGGCAGGGGTTGTCCTACGAGCAGTACTTC; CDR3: CASSVGQGLSYEQYF
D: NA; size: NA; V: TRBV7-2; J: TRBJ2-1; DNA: TGTGCCAGCAGCTACCAGGTCCACAATGAGCAGTTCTTC; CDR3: CASSYQVHNEQFF
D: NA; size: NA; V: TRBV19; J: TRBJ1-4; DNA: TGTGCCAGTACTGACCGAGACCTCGGAGTGGGGGGAAGAAATGAAAAACTGTTTTTT; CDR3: CASTDRDLGVGGRNEKLFF
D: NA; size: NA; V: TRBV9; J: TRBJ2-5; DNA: TGTGCCAGCAGCGCCTGGGGAGTGGAGACCCAGTACTTC; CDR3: CASSAWGVETQYF
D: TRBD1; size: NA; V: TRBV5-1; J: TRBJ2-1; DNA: TGCGCCAGCAGCTTAGGGACAGGGGGCCTTGAGCAGTTCTTC; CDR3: CASSLGTGGLEQFF
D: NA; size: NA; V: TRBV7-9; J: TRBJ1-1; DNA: TGTGCCAGCAGCGCGGGGTTTGGGAACACTGAAGCTTTCTTT; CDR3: CASSAGFGNTEAFF
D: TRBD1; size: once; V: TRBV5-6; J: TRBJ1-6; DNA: TGTGCCAGCAGTGGGACAGGCGGGTCACCCCTCCACTTT; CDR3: CASSGTGGSPLHF
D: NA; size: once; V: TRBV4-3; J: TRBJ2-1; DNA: TGCGCCAGCAGCCAAGATAGCCTGTCGAGCTCCTACAATGAGCAGTTCTTC; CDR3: CASSQDSLSSSYNEQFF
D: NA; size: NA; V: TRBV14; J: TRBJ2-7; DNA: TGTGCCAGCAGCCCAAAACCGGGGGGCGGATACGAGCAGTACTTC; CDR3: CASSPKPGGGYEQYF
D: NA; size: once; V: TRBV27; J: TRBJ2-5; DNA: TGTGCCAGCAGTTCCGGGAGCCAAGAGACCCAGTACTTC; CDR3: CASSSGSQETQYF
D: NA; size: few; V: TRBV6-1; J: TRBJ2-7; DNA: TGTGCCAGCGGACCGGACAGTTTAAGCTACGAGCAGTACTTC; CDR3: CASGPDSLSYEQYF
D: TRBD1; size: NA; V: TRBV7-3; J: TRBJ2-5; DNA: TGTGCCAGCAGCTTCGGGACAGGGGGAGAGACCCAGTACTTC; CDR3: CASSFGTGGETQYF
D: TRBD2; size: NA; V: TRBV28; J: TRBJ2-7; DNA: TGTGCCAGCAGTCCTCTAGCGGTCCCGGGGTACGAGCAGTACTTC; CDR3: CASSPLAVPGYEQYF
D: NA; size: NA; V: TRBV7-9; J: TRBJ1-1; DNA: TGTGCCAGCAGCTTGCAGCGGGACAAGGGATGGAACACTGAAGCTTTCTTT; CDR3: CASSLQRDKGWNTEAFF
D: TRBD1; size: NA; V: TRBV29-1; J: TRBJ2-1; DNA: TGCAGCGTTGAAGGCCACCGACAGGGGTACTACAATGAGCAGTTCTTC; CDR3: CSVEGHRQGYYNEQFF
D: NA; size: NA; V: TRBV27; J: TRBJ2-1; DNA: TGTGCCAGCAGTTTATCACAGCGGGCCTTCTGGTATGAGCAGTTCTTC; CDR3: CASSLSQRAFWYEQFF
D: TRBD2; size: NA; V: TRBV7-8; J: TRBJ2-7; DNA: TGTGCCAGCAGCCCCCCGACGGGGACTAGCGGGAGGGCCCGGCAAGAGCAGTACTTC; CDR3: CASSPPTGTSGRARQEQYF
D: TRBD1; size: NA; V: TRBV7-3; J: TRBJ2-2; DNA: TGTGCCAGCAGCTCGACAGGGGGGAACACCGGGGAGCTGTTTTTT; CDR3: CASSSTGGNTGELFF
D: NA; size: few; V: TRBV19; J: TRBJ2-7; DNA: TGTGCCAGCCAAGGGGCCTACGAGCAGTACTTC; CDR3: CASQGAYEQYF
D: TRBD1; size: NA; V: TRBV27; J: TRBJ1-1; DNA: TGTGCCAGCAGTTTTAGACAGGGGAAGAACACTGAAGCTTTCTTT; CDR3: CASSFRQGKNTEAFF
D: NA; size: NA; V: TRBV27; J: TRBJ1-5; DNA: TGTGCCAGCAGTCACATCATCGGAGGTCATAGCAATCAGCCCCAGCATTTT; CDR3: CASSHIIGGHSNQPQHF
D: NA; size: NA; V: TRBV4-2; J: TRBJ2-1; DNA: TGTGCCAGCAGGGTACTGGGGCTAGGCAATGAGCAGTTCTTC; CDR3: CASRVLGLGNEQFF
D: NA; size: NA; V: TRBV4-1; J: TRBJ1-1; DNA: TGCGCCAGCAGCCAAGGGGCGGGTGAAGCTTTCTTT; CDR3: CASSQGAGEAFF